This TCR beta chain came from a study of T cell responses to AZD1222 COVID-19 vaccine. Note on this clone: What it binds is unknown.

Notes on the study in general: Repertoire collection took place solely once the T cell response had peaked. Most donors were white British, females outnumbered males, and clonal diversity was possibly underestimated.

Only in-frame clones appear in the TCRdb table, and some are missing; sequencing was by immunoSEQ multiplex PCR. The sample records about 150,000 clones, about nine tenths being singletons. The CDR3 spans 15 residues. V trimming: 5 bases; J trimming: 6 bases; junction bases outside the gene matches: 10. CDR1 LNHNV and CDR2 YYDKDF come from the germline V gene (reference sequence). Pooling was applied to second doses at about 4 or about 12 weeks. This rearrangement joins TRBV15 to TRBJ1-5; 7 nucleotides match TRBD1. The TCR sequence derives from an adult who received the AZD1222 COVID-19 vaccine. The sequencing used peripheral blood, collected 28 days after the second AZD1222 dose. The CDR3 DNA reads TGTGCCACCAGCCTCACTGCAGGGGGTAGTCAGCCCCAGCATTTT. Amino acids: CATSLTAGGSQPQHF.